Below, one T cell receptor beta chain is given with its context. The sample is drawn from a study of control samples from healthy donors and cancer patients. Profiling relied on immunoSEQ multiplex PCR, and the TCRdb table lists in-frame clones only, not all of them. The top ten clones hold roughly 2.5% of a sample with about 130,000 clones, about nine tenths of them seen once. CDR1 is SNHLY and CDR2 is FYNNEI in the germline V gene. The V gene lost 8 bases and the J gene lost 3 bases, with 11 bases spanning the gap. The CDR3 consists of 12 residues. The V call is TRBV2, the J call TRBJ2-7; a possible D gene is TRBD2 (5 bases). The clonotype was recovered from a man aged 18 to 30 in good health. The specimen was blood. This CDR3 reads CASLRVDYEQYF. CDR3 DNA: TGTGCCAGCCTGCGGGTAGACTACGAGCAGTACTTC.